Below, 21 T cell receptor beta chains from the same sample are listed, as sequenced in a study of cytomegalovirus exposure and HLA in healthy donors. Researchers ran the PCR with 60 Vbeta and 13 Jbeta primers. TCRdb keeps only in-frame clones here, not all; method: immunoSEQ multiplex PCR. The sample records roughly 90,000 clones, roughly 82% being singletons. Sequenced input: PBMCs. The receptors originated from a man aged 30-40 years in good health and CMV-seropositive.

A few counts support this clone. CDR3 residues: CASTLDRLPEKLFF. The CDR3 nucleotides read TGTGCCAGCACTTTGGACAGGCTACCTGAAAAACTGTTTTTT. The V gene is TRBV6-6, the J gene TRBJ1-4, with 7 positions matching TRBD1. The J segment lost 7 bases and the V segment lost 7 bases, leaving 9 bases of the junction unmatched. Germline CDR1 MNHNY, CDR2 SVGAGI (reference sequence). The CDR3 loop spans 14 amino acids.

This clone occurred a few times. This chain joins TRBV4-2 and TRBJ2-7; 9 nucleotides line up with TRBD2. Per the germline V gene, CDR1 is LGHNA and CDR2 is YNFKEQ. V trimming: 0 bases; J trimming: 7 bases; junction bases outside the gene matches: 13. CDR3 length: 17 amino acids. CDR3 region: CASSQELELAGVNEQYF. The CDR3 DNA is TGTGCCAGCAGCCAAGAGTTAGAGTTAGCGGGAGTCAATGAGCAGTACTTC.

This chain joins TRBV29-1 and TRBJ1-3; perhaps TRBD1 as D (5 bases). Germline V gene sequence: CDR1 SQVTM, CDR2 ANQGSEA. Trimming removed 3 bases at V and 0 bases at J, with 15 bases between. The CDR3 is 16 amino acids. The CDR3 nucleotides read TGCAGCGTTGATCAAACGGAGGGGTTCTCTGGAAACACCATATATTTT. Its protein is CSVDQTEGFSGNTIYF.

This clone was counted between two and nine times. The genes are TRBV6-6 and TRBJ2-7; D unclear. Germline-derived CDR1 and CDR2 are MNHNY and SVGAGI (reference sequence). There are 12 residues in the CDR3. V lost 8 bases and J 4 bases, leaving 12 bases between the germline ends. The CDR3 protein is CASGSLGYEQYF. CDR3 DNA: TGTGCCAGCGGCTCCCTCGGGTACGAGCAGTACTTC.

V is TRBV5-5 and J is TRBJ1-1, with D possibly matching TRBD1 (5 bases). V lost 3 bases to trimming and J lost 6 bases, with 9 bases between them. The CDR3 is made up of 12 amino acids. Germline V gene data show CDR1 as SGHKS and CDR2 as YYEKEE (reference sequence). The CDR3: CASSWSTAEAFF. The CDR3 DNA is TGTGCCAGCAGCTGGTCGACAGCTGAAGCTTTCTTT.

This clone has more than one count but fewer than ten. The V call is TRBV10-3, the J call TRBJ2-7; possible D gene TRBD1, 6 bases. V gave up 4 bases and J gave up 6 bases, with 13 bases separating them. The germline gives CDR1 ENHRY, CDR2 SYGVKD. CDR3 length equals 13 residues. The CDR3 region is CAISATGTGEQYF. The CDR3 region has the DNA TGTGCCATCAGTGCCACAGGGACCGGCGAGCAGTACTTC.

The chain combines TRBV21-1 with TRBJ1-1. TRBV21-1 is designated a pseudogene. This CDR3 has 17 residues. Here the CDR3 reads CASSEGLRHPVDTEAFF. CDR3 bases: TGTGCCAGCAGTGAGGGTCTCAGACACCCTGTCGACACTGAAGCTTTCTTT.

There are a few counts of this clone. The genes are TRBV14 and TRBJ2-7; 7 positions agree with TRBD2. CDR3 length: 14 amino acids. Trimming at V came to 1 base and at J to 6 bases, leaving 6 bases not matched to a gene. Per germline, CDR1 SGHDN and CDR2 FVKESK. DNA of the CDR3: TGTGCCAGCAGCCAAGTGGTGGGAGGGACCGAGCAGTACTTC. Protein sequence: CASSQVVGGTEQYF.

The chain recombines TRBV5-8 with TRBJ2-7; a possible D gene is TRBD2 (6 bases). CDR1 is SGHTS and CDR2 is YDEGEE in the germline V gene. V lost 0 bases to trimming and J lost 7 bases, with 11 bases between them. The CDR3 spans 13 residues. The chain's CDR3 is CASSLGRVWEQYF. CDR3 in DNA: TGTGCCAGCAGCTTGGGGAGGGTGTGGGAGCAGTACTTC.

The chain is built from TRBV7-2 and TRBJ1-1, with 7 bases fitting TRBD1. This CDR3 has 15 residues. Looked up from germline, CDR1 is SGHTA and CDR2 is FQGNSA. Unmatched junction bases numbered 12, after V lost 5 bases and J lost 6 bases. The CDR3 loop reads CASSVYTGERAEAFF. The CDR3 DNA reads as TGTGCCAGCAGCGTATACACAGGGGAGAGGGCTGAAGCTTTCTTT.

CDR3 nucleotide sequence: TGTGCCAGCAGTCTAACCACAGGGAACTCTGGAAACACCATATATTTT. Amino acids: CASSLTTGNSGNTIYF. The rearrangement uses TRBV6-4 and TRBJ1-3; a possible D gene is TRBD1 (6 bases). The germline CDR1 and CDR2 sequences are MRHNA and SNTAGT. CDR3 length: 16 residues. Trimming took 5 bases from V and 0 from J, leaving 14 bases between them.

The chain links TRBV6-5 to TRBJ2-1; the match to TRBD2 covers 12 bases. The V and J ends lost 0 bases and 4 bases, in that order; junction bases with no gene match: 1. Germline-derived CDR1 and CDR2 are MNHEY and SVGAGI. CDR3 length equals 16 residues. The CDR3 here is CASSYSGTSGYNEQFF. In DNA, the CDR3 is TGTGCCAGCAGTTACTCGGGGACTAGCGGGTACAATGAGCAGTTCTTC.

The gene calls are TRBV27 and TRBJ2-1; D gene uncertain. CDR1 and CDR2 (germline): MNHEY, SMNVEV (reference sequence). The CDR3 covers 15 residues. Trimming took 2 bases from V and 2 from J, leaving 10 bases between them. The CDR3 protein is CASSLVTRTYNEQFF. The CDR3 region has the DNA TGTGCCAGCAGTTTAGTAACTCGAACCTACAATGAGCAGTTCTTC.

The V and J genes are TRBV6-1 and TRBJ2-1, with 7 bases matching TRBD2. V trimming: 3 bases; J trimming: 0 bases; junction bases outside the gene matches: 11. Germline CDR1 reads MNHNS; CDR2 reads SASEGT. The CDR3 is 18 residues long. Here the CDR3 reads CASSERALAASSYNEQFF. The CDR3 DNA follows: TGTGCCAGCAGTGAGAGGGCGCTAGCGGCCAGCTCCTACAATGAGCAGTTCTTC.

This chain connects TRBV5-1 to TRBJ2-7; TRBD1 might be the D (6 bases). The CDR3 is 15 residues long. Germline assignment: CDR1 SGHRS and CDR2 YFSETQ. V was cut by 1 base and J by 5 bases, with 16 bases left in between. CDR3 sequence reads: CASSLPGTSYDEQYF. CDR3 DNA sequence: TGCGCCAGCAGCTTGCCCGGGACATCTTATGACGAGCAGTACTTC.

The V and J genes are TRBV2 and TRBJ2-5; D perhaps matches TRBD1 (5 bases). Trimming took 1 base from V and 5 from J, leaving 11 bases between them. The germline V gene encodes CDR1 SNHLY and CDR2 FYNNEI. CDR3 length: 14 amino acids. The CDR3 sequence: CASSEGHGAETQYF. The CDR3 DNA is TGTGCCAGCAGTGAAGGCCATGGGGCGGAGACCCAGTACTTC.

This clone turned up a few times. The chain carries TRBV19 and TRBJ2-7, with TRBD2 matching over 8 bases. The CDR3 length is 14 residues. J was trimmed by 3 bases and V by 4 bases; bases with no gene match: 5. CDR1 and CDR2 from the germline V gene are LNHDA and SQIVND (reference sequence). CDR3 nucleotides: TGTGCCAGTAGTAGGGTAGCGGGAATCTACGAGCAGTACTTC. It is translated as CASSRVAGIYEQYF.

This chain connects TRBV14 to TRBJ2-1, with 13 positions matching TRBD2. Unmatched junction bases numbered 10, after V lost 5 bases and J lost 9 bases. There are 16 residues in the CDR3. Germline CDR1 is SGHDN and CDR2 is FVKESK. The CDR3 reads CASSSIRTSGSVEQFF. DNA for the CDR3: TGTGCCAGCAGCTCAATACGGACTAGCGGGAGCGTTGAGCAGTTCTTC.

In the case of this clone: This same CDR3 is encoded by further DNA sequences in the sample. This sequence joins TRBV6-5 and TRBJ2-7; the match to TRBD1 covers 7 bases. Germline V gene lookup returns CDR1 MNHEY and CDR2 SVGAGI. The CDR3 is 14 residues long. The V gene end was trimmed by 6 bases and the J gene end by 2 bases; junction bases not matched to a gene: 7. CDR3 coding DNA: TGTGCCAGCAGACCGGGACAGCAAACCTACGAGCAGTACTTC. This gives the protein CASRPGQQTYEQYF.

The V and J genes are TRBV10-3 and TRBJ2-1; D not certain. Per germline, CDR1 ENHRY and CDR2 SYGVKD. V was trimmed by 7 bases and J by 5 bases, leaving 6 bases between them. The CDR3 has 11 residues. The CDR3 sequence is CAIMFNNEQFF. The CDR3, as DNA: TGTGCCATCATGTTTAACAATGAGCAGTTCTTC.

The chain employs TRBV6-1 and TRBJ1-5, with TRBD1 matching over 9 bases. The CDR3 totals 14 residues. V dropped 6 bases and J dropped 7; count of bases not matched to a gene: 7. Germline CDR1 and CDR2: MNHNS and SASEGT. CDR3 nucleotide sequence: TGTGCCAGCAGGGTGGGACAGGGTCCGCAGCCCCAGCATTTT. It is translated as CASRVGQGPQPQHF.